These 7 T cell receptor beta chains were sequenced from one sample in a study of T cells in Graves' hyperthyroidism and ophthalmopathy. RNA transcripts served as the template for amplifying TCR beta CDR3 regions. A set of HTBI primers served as the primers for a first-round RT-PCR of the TCR CDR3. TCRdb used MiXCR to reprocess the multiplex PCR reads, holding one entry per CDR3 protein. Of roughly 700,000 distinct CDR3 sequences detected, just over 35% appear once; the ten largest clones hold roughly 30%. Sequencing input: blood. These receptors all stem from a woman in her thirties or forties with Graves' hyperthyroidism.

The gene calls are TRBV11-2 and TRBJ2-7; the match to TRBD1 covers 7 bases. Germline lookup yields CDR1 SGHAT and CDR2 FQNNGV. The CDR3 runs to 11 residues. V dropped 10 bases and J dropped 3; count of bases not matched to a gene: 3. Here the CDR3 reads CANRDSYEQYF. The DNA of the CDR3 is TGTGCCAACCGGGACAGCTACGAGCAGTACTTC.

This clonotype was seen a few times. The chain joins TRBV5-5 to TRBJ2-2; D not certain. The CDR3 covers 14 residues. Between the trimmed V and J ends, which lost 5 bases and 5 bases, there was a span of 13 bases. Germline V gives CDR1 SGHKS, CDR2 YYEKEE (reference sequence). The CDR3 DNA follows: TGTGCCAGCAGTACGTCACCGGGTACCGGGGAGCTGTTTTTT. Translating gives CASSTSPGTGELFF.

This clonotype was picked up a small number of times. The gene calls are TRBV6-5 and TRBJ1-1; D is ambiguous. Germline V CDR1 and CDR2: MNHEY, SVGAGI. The CDR3 totals 13 residues. V was pared by 2 bases and J by 4 bases, with 8 bases between. CDR3 sequence reads: CASSYASSTEAFF. Written as DNA, the CDR3 is TGTGCCAGCAGTTACGCTAGTTCCACTGAAGCTTTCTTT.

This clonotype was picked up many times. This rearrangement joins TRBV7-2 to TRBJ1-4; D unclear. This CDR3 contains 13 residues. Between the trimmed V and J ends, which lost 3 bases and 10 bases, there was a span of 12 bases. Looked up from germline, CDR1 is SGHTA and CDR2 is FQGNSA. CDR3 residues: CASSFGYAGKLFF. The CDR3 DNA follows: TGTGCCAGCAGCTTCGGTTACGCCGGAAAACTGTTTTTT.

The V call is TRBV4-1, the J call TRBJ2-5; maybe TRBD1 (6 bases). Germline CDR1 reads MGHRA; CDR2 reads YSYEKL. The CDR3 loop spans 15 amino acids. V was trimmed by 4 bases and J by 5 bases, leaving 17 bases between them. This CDR3 is CASSRGAGQGETQYF. CDR3 sequence (DNA): TGCGCCAGCAGCCGGGGAGCTGGCCAGGGGGAGACCCAGTACTTC.

This clonotype showed up just a few times. A much larger clone differs by one base, so this may be a read error. The chain couples TRBV10-3 to TRBJ1-1, with 7 bases aligning to TRBD1. After removal of 3 bases from V and 6 bases from J, the junction contained 7 bases not matched to a gene. Per germline, CDR1 ENHRY and CDR2 SYGVKD. The CDR3 runs to 14 residues. CDR3 DNA sequence: TGTGCCATCAGTGAAACCGGGACAGTGGCTGAAGCTTTCTTT. This codes for CAISETGTVAEAFF.

This clonotype was seen a handful of times. The V call is TRBV19, the J call TRBJ2-5, with D possibly matching TRBD1 (7 bases). CDR1 LNHDA and CDR2 SQIVND come from the germline V gene (reference sequence). Deletions cut 9 bases from V and 5 bases from J, with 22 bases between. The CDR3 runs to 15 residues. CDR3 nucleotide sequence: TGTGCCAGCAAATATCGACAGGGAGGTTCGGAGACCCAGTACTTC. Translating gives CASKYRQGGSETQYF.